Following are 27 T cell receptor beta chains from one sample sequenced in a study of OX40 agonist ivuxolimab in advanced cancers. Assay used: immunoSEQ multiplex PCR; TCRdb lists only in-frame clones, some missing. The sample has about 79,000 clones; roughly 94% are singletons. Sequenced material: CD4+ or CD8+ T cells sorted from blood, taken in a trial of the OX40 agonist ivuxolimab. Receptor source: an adult with an advanced solid tumor such as melanoma, head and neck, liver or kidney cancer.

The chain recombines TRBV27 with TRBJ2-7; TRBD1 matches at 10 bases. The germline V gene has CDR1 MNHEY and CDR2 SMNVEV (reference sequence). V lost 5 bases and J lost 9; bases outside the gene matches: 7. The CDR3 is made up of 13 amino acids. The CDR3 region has the DNA TGTGCCAGCAGTCCCGGACAGGGGGATCGGCAGTACTTC. As protein: CASSPGQGDRQYF.

The CDR3 bases are TGTGCCAGCAGTGACCGGGACTTCAATCCTGGGGATACGCAGTATTTT. Translating gives CASSDRDFNPGDTQYF. The rearrangement uses TRBV6-1 and TRBJ2-3, with a possible D match to TRBD2 (6 bases). V was trimmed by 3 bases and J by 6 bases, leaving 19 bases between them. The CDR3 runs 16 residues. CDR1 MNHNS and CDR2 SASEGT come from the germline V gene.

This chain connects TRBV7-2 to TRBJ2-7; 10 nucleotides align to TRBD2. Germline V gives CDR1 SGHTA, CDR2 FQGNSA. The V segment lost 5 bases and the J segment 2 bases; nucleotides outside the gene matches: 9. The CDR3 runs to 16 residues. CDR3 nucleotide sequence: TGTGCCAGCAGCATCGCGTCTAGCGGGGGTACCTACGAGCAGTACTTC. Its translation: CASSIASSGGTYEQYF. Supplemented by reference TRBV7-2 and TRBJ2-7, the full variable domain reads GAGVSQSPSNKVTEKGKDVELRCDPISGHTALYWYRQSLGQGLEFLIYFQGNSAPDKSGLPSDRFSAERTGGSVSTLTIQRTQQEDSAVYLCASSIASSGGTYEQYFGPGTRLTVT.

The chain uses TRBV11-2 and TRBJ1-5, with TRBD1 matching 7 bases. The length of the CDR3 is 15 residues. V lost 5 bases to trimming and J lost 3 bases; unmatched junction nucleotides: 7. The germline V gene encodes CDR1 SGHAT and CDR2 FQNNGV. CDR3 in DNA: TGTGCCAGCAGCCCCTCGGGACAGCCCAATCAGCCCCAGCATTTT. Its protein product is CASSPSGQPNQPQHF.

V gene TRBV4-3 combines with J gene TRBJ1-4, with D possibly matching TRBD1 (5 bases). V was clipped by 6 bases and J by 5 bases, with 7 bases between them. CDR1 and CDR2 (germline): LGHNA, YSLEER. The CDR3 covers 12 residues. The CDR3 coding sequence is TGCGCCAGCAGAGGGGTGAATGAAAAACTGTTTTTT. It encodes CASRGVNEKLFF.

J is TRBJ2-7 and V is TRBV28, with TRBD1 matching 9 bases. CDR3 size: 13 residues. Trimming took 8 bases from V and 2 from J; bases not matched to a gene: 4. In germline, CDR1 is MDHEN, CDR2 SYDVKM. CDR3 nucleotide sequence: TGTGCCAGCGGGGACAGGGCAGCCTACGAGCAGTACTTC. This translates into CASGDRAAYEQYF.

The rearrangement links TRBV11-3 to TRBJ2-1; 8 bases align to TRBD1. CDR1 is SGHNT and CDR2 is YENEEA in the germline V gene. V dropped 4 bases and J dropped 8; count of bases not matched to a gene: 10. This CDR3 has 15 amino acids. CDR3 amino acids: CASSSRTGLIYEQFF. The DNA for the CDR3 is TGTGCCAGCAGCTCTCGGACAGGGTTGATTTATGAGCAGTTCTTC.

The chain employs TRBV7-9 and TRBJ2-2, with TRBD2 matching over 8 bases. CDR3 length: 18 residues. Trimming cost V 5 bases and J 2 bases; bases outside gene matches: 13. Germline CDR1 SEHNR, CDR2 FQNEAQ (reference sequence). The CDR3 sequence is CASSTRLTGTSNTGELFF. The CDR3, as DNA: TGTGCCAGCAGCACCCGACTCACCGGGACTAGTAACACCGGGGAGCTGTTTTTT. Full variable domain (outside the CDR3, taken from reference TRBV7-9 and TRBJ2-2): DTGVSQNPRHKITKRGQNVTFRCDPISEHNRLYWYRQTLGQGPEFLTYFQNEAQLEKSRLLSDRFSAERPKGSFSTLEIQRTEQGDSAMYLCASSTRLTGTSNTGELFFGEGSRLTVL.

The V and J genes are TRBV19 and TRBJ1-1; D is perhaps TRBD1 (6 bases). The germline CDR1 and CDR2 sequences are LNHDA and SQIVND (reference sequence). The V and J ends lost 5 bases and 1 base respectively, with 8 bases between them. This CDR3 has 13 amino acids. DNA for the CDR3: TGTGCCAGTAGTCGGACAGAGAACACTGAAGCTTTCTTT. It specifies CASSRTENTEAFF.

The chain uses TRBV30 and TRBJ2-1, with 7 bases identical to TRBD1. This CDR3 spans 14 amino acids. Losses at the gene ends were 4 bases for V and 7 bases for J; bases not matched to a gene: 10. The germline CDR1 and CDR2 sequences are GTSNPN and SVGIG (reference sequence). The CDR3 sequence is CAWNPGQRLNEQFF. Written as DNA, the CDR3 is TGTGCCTGGAATCCGGGACAGAGATTAAATGAGCAGTTCTTC.

The V gene is TRBV19, the J gene TRBJ2-3; D possibly corresponds to TRBD2 (5 bases). CDR3 length: 15 amino acids. The V gene lost 6 bases and the J gene lost 4 bases, with 17 bases spanning the gap. Germline lookup yields CDR1 LNHDA and CDR2 SQIVND (reference sequence). As DNA, the CDR3 is TGTGCCAGTAGATCGGGCGGGTATTGGGCAGATACGCAGTATTTT. This translates into CASRSGGYWADTQYF.

The chain is built from TRBV14 and TRBJ2-7, with TRBD2 as a possible D gene (6 bases). Trimming took 4 bases from V and 2 from J, leaving 12 bases between them. The V gene's germline CDR1 is SGHDN and CDR2 FVKESK. CDR3 length: 14 amino acids. The DNA of the CDR3 is TGTGCCAGCAGCCTTTGGACTACAACCTACGAGCAGTACTTC. Translated, it gives CASSLWTTTYEQYF.

V gene TRBV7-6 combines with J gene TRBJ2-7; D unresolved. This CDR3 has 13 amino acids. V lost 4 bases and J 4 bases, leaving 11 bases between the germline ends. The germline gives CDR1 SGHVS, CDR2 FNYEAQ. The DNA of the CDR3 is TGTGCCAGCAGCTGGGATGCCGGGTACGAGCAGTACTTC. Translating it yields CASSWDAGYEQYF.

This chain joins TRBV5-1 and TRBJ2-5; 8 nucleotides match TRBD2. Germline CDR1 is SGHRS and CDR2 is YFSETQ. Losses at the gene ends were 0 bases for V and 4 bases for J; bases not matched to a gene: 8. CDR3 length equals 16 residues. The DNA for the CDR3 is TGCGCCAGCAGCTTGGGGGGACTAGACCTAGGAGAGACCCAGTACTTC. Residues: CASSLGGLDLGETQYF.

The chain couples TRBV6-5 to TRBJ2-1; 7 positions agree with TRBD1. The CDR3 length is 13 residues. After removal of 5 bases from V and 9 bases from J, the junction contained 7 bases not matched to a gene. Germline CDR1 is MNHEY and CDR2 is SVGAGI. Here the CDR3 DNA reads TGTGCCAGCAGTACGACAGGGCGCGGTGAGCAGTTCTTC. It yields the protein CASSTTGRGEQFF.

This clone was seen only once. The J gene is TRBJ1-1, the V gene TRBV28; tentatively, D is TRBD1 (6 bases). This CDR3 region has 14 residues. The germline CDR1 and CDR2 sequences are MDHEN and SYDVKM. V was trimmed by 6 bases and J by 5 bases, leaving 16 bases between them. CDR3 DNA: TGTGCCAGCAGCTTACGGGGGGGCTATACTGAAGCTTTCTTT. Translating gives CASSLRGGYTEAFF.

The chain uses TRBV29-1 and TRBJ1-2; maybe TRBD1 (6 bases). CDR3 length equals 11 residues. The V end lost 6 bases, the J end lost 4 bases, and 9 bases lay between the germline ends. The germline gives CDR1 SQVTM, CDR2 ANQGSEA. CDR3 loop: CSVRDIYGYTF. For the CDR3, the DNA is TGCAGCGTCAGGGACATCTATGGCTACACCTTC.

The chain joins TRBV7-6 to TRBJ1-2; no reliable D call. V lost 5 bases, J lost 1 base, and 11 bases lay in between. The CDR3 runs 14 residues. CDR1 SGHVS and CDR2 FNYEAQ come from the germline V gene. CDR3 bases: TGTGCCAGCAGCCCGTGGGGAGGTAACTATGGCTACACCTTC. It is translated as CASSPWGGNYGYTF.

The chain is built from TRBV5-1 and TRBJ2-1; a possible D gene is TRBD2 (5 bases). Trimming cost V 0 bases and J 4 bases, with 11 bases left between them. Germline V CDR1 and CDR2: SGHRS, YFSETQ. CDR3 length: 15 amino acids. The CDR3 nucleotides are TGCGCCAGCAGCTTGGACCTTAGCGAGTACAATGAGCAGTTCTTC. It translates to CASSLDLSEYNEQFF.

This clone was seen just once. The chain employs TRBV28 and TRBJ1-3; D perhaps matches TRBD1 (5 bases). From germline, CDR1 is MDHEN and CDR2 SYDVKM. This CDR3 contains 15 residues. V was trimmed by 1 base and J by 2 bases, leaving 9 bases between them. The CDR3 DNA sequence: TGTGCCAGCAGTTTATCGGCGGGGCCTGGAAACACCATATATTTT. This sequence encodes CASSLSAGPGNTIYF.

CDR3 sequence: CASRPDTTLNYGYTF. The CDR3 DNA reads as TGCGCCAGCAGGCCAGACACGACCTTAAACTATGGCTACACCTTC. The chain uses TRBV4-3 and TRBJ1-2; D ambiguous. V shed 6 bases and J shed 2 bases, with 16 bases lying between them. Germline assignment: CDR1 LGHNA and CDR2 YSLEER. The CDR3 covers 15 residues.

The chain uses TRBV7-8 and TRBJ2-7; D is uncertain. There are 17 residues in the CDR3. The V gene lost 2 bases and the J gene lost 3 bases, with 20 bases spanning the gap. CDR1 is SGHVS, CDR2 FQNEAQ, per germline. Here the CDR3 reads CASSLLSGPRIFYEQYF. CDR3 coding DNA: TGTGCCAGCAGCTTATTATCGGGTCCAAGAATTTTCTACGAGCAGTACTTC.

This rearrangement joins TRBV6-1 to TRBJ1-1; 7 bases map to TRBD1. This CDR3 spans 16 amino acids. Germline CDR1 reads MNHNS; CDR2 reads SASEGT. Trimming took 2 bases from V and 4 from J; bases not matched to a gene: 10. CDR3 residues: CASSESPGAGGTEAFF. Here the CDR3 DNA reads TGTGCCAGCAGTGAAAGCCCCGGGGCAGGGGGCACTGAAGCTTTCTTT.

The chain uses TRBV6-5 and TRBJ2-7; 8 nucleotides agree with TRBD1. CDR1 and CDR2 (germline): MNHEY, SVGAGI. This CDR3 contains 13 residues. With 5 bases clipped from V and 7 bases from J, the junction kept 7 bases outside the gene matches. This CDR3 reads CASSKTGAYEQYF. CDR3 in DNA: TGTGCCAGCAGTAAGACAGGGGCGTATGAGCAGTACTTC.

The chain uses TRBV5-4 and TRBJ2-7, with TRBD1 matching 11 bases. The germline gives CDR1 SGHNT, CDR2 YYREEE (reference sequence). This CDR3 contains 19 residues. The junction had 17 bases not matched to a gene; V was cut back by 3 bases and J by 3 bases. CDR3 sequence reads: CASSSYFDERTGGNYEQYF. The CDR3 DNA reads TGTGCCAGCAGCTCCTACTTTGATGAACGGACAGGGGGCAACTACGAGCAGTACTTC. Combining the CDR3 with reference TRBV5-4 and TRBJ2-7 gives the whole variable domain ETGVTQSPTHLIKTRGQQVTLRCSSQSGHNTVSWYQQALGQGPQFIFQYYREEENGRGNFPPRFSGLQFPNYSSELNVNALELDDSALYLCASSSYFDERTGGNYEQYFGPGTRLTVT.

The chain joins TRBV4-1 to TRBJ2-2; weak D call: TRBD2 (5 bases). Trimming removed 0 bases from V and 6 bases from J, with 8 bases in between. The CDR3 covers 14 residues. Germline CDR1 reads MGHRA; CDR2 reads YSYEKL. CDR3 DNA sequence: TGCGCCAGCAGCCAAGATCAAGCGGCCGGGGAGCTGTTTTTT. Encoded protein: CASSQDQAAGELFF.

V is TRBV19 and J is TRBJ2-6; D gene unclear. The V end was cut by 3 bases, the J end by 2 bases, with 5 bases between. The germline V gene has CDR1 LNHDA and CDR2 SQIVND (reference sequence). The CDR3 runs 14 residues. CDR3 loop: CASSILPGANVLTF. The CDR3 DNA follows: TGTGCCAGTAGTATCTTACCTGGGGCCAACGTCCTGACTTTC.